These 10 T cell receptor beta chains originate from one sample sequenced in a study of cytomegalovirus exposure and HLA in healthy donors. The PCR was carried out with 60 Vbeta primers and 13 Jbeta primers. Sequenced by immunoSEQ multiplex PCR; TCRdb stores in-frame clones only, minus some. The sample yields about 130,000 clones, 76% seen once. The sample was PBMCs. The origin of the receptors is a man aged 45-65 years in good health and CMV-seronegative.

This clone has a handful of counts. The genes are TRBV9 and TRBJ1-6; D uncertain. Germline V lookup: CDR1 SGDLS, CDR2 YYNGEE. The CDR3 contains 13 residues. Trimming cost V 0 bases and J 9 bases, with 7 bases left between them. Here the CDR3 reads CASSVDQASPLHF. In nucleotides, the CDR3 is TGTGCCAGCAGCGTAGATCAGGCTTCACCCCTCCACTTT.

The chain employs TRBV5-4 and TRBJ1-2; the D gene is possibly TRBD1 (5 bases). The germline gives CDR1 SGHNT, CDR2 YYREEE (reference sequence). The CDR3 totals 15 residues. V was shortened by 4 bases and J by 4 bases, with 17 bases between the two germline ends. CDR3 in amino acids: CASSGGGGFSYGYTF. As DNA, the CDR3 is TGTGCCAGCAGCGGGGGGGGTGGGTTCTCCTATGGCTACACCTTC.

The CDR3 is CASSGGSGTGGYGYTF. The DNA for the CDR3 is TGTGCCAGCAGTGGAGGATCTGGGACAGGGGGCTATGGCTACACCTTC. This rearrangement joins TRBV2 to TRBJ1-2; 11 bases align to TRBD1. Germline loops: CDR1 SNHLY, CDR2 FYNNEI. V trimming: 4 bases; J trimming: 4 bases; junction bases outside the gene matches: 8. This CDR3 spans 16 amino acids.

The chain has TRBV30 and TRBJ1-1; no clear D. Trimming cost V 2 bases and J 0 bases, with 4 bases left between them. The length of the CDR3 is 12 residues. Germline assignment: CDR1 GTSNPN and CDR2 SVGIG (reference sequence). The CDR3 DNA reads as TGTGCCTGGAGTCTATTGAACACTGAAGCTTTCTTT. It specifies CAWSLLNTEAFF.

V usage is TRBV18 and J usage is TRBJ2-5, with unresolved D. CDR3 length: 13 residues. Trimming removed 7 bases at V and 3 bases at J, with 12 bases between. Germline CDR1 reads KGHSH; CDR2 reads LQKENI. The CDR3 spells CASWPEAEETQYF. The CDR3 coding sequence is TGTGCCAGCTGGCCCGAGGCGGAAGAGACCCAGTACTTC.

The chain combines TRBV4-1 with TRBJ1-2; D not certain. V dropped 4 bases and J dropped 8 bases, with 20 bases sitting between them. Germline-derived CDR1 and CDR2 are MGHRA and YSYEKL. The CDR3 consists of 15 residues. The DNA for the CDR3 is TGCGCCAGCAGCCGCGGTAATAGAGGCAAGGAGGGCTACACCTTC. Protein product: CASSRGNRGKEGYTF.

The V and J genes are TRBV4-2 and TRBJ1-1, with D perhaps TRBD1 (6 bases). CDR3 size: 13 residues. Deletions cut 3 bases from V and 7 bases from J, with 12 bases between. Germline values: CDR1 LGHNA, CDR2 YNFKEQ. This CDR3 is CASSQGRDIEAFF. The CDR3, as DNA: TGTGCCAGCAGCCAGGGACGGGACATTGAAGCTTTCTTT.

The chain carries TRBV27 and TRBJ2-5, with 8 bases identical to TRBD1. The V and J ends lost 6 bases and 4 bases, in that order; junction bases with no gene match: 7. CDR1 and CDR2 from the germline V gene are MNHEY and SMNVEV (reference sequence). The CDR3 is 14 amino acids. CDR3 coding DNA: TGTGCCAGCAGCCTCGGACAGGGCATAGAGACCCAGTACTTC. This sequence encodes CASSLGQGIETQYF.

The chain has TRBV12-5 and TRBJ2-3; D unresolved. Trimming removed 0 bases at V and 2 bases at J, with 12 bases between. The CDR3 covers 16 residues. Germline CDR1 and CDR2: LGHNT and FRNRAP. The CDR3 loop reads CASGLVHAKVTDTQYF. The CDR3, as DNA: TGTGCTAGTGGTTTGGTACACGCCAAAGTCACAGATACGCAGTATTTT.

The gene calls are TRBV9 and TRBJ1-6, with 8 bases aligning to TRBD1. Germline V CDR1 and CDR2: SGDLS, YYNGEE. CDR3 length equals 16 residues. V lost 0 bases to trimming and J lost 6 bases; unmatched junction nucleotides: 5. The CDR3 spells CASSVATQGANSPLHF. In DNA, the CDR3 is TGTGCCAGCAGCGTAGCTACTCAGGGGGCTAATTCACCCCTCCACTTT. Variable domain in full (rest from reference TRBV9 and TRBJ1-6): DSGVTQTPKHLITATGQRVTLRCSPRSGDLSVYWYQQSLDQGLQFLIQYYNGEERAKGNILERFSAQQFPDLHSELNLSSLELGDSALYFCASSVATQGANSPLHFGNGTRLTVT.